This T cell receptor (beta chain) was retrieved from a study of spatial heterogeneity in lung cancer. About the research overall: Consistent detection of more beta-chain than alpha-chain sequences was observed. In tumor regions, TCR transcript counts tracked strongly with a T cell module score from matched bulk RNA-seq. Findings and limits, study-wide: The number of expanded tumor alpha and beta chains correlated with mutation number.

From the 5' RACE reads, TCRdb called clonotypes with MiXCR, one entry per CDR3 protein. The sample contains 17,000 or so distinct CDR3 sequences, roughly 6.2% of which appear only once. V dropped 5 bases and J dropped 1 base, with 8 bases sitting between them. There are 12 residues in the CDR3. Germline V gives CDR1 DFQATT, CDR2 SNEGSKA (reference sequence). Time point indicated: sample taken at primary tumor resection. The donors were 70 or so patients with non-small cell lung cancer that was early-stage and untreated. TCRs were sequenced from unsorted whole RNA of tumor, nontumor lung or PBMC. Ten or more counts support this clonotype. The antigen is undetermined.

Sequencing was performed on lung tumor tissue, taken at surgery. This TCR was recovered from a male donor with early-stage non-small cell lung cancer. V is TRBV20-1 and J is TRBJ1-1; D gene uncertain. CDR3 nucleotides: TGCAGTGCTGTACAGCCGAACACTGAAGCTTTCTTT. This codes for CSAVQPNTEAFF.